Described below is a single T cell receptor beta chain sequence and its context. As yet, its antigen is unknown. The data derive from a study of blood T cells in healthy people across ages. Regarding the study as a whole: TCR beta diversity per million T cells fell roughly linearly with age.

The CDR3 runs to 14 residues. Trimming stripped 3 bases from V and 0 bases from J, with 7 bases between. Using a J-beta primer mix together with a sample-barcoded 5' primer, a second PCR was run for 7 to 11 cycles. Through a template-switch adaptor with 12 random nucleotides, each cDNA molecule received a tag. Using its own MiXCR run on the 5' RACE reads, TCRdb lists one record per CDR3 protein. The table shows more than 750,000 distinct CDR3 sequences, with 25% to 35% occurring only once. These sequences were also reported in another study, on T cells of mothers and their children. From that second work: The overlap seen between related mothers and children slightly exceeded that of unrelated pairs, though not significantly.

The V call is TRBV12-3 or TRBV12-4, the J call TRBJ2-3, with D unresolved. The sequencing input was blood. This sequence originates from a woman aged 40-49 years in good health. CDR3 bases: TGTGCCAGCAGTTTTGTCAGGAGCACAGATACGCAGTATTTT. This gives the protein CASSFVRSTDTQYF.